The 25 T cell receptor beta chains given below trace back to one sample, sequenced in a study of T cells in Graves' hyperthyroidism and ophthalmopathy. TCR beta CDR3 regions were amplified from RNA transcripts. HTBI primers were used for first-round RT-PCR of the TCR CDR3. MiXCR, run by TCRdb on the multiplex PCR reads, gives a single entry per CDR3 protein. Of 490,000 or so distinct CDR3 sequences listed, about 15% are singletons. What was sequenced was blood. The receptors here all came from a woman aged 30 to 39 with Graves' ophthalmopathy.

The sample holds many counts of this clonotype. The chain has TRBV20-1 and TRBJ2-1, with 8 bases that match TRBD2. V trimming: 5 bases; J trimming: 5 bases; junction bases outside the gene matches: 11. In germline, CDR1 is DFQATT, CDR2 SNEGSKA (reference sequence). This CDR3 is 15 amino acids long. CDR3 nucleotides: TGCAGTGCTGAAGCCGGGACTAGGGGGAACAATGAGCAGTTCTTC. Translation: CSAEAGTRGNNEQFF.

This clonotype appeared a few times. This chain uses TRBV30 with TRBJ1-2; weak D call: TRBD1 (5 bases). The CDR3 extends over 14 amino acids. The germline gives CDR1 GTSNPN, CDR2 SVGIG (reference sequence). V was cut by 3 bases and J by 4 bases, with 15 bases left in between. CDR3 residues: CAWRVGREVYGYTF. The CDR3 region has the DNA TGTGCCTGGAGAGTGGGCAGGGAGGTCTATGGCTACACCTTC.

This clonotype was picked up a small number of times. The rearrangement links TRBV5-4 to TRBJ2-7, with D perhaps matching TRBD1 or TRBD2 (5 bases each). Per germline, CDR1 SGHNT and CDR2 YYREEE (reference sequence). The length of the CDR3 is 12 residues. V shed 8 bases and J shed 7 bases, with 16 bases lying between them. The CDR3, as DNA: TGTGCCAGTAAAGGGGAGTCTAGAGAGCAGTACTTC. Amino acids: CASKGESREQYF.

J is TRBJ1-6 and V is TRBV11-3, with D maybe TRBD1 (5 bases). Germline V CDR1 and CDR2: SGHNT, YENEEA. This CDR3 is built from 14 residues. V lost 2 bases, J lost 9 bases, and 11 bases lay in between. The CDR3 bases are TGTGCCAGCAGCTTACGAGGGGCAGGTTCACCCCTCCACTTT. Amino acids: CASSLRGAGSPLHF.

Only a few counts were recorded for this clonotype. The CDR3 reads CASSMPWPDRDEQFF. CDR3 coding DNA: TGTGCCAGTAGTATGCCCTGGCCGGATAGGGATGAGCAGTTCTTC. The V and J genes are TRBV19 and TRBJ2-1; D not resolved. The germline CDR1 and CDR2 sequences are LNHDA and SQIVND (reference sequence). Trimming pared 3 bases from V and 8 bases from J, leaving 17 bases between. This CDR3 is built from 15 residues. Variable domain in full (rest from reference TRBV19 and TRBJ2-1): DGGITQSPKYLFRKEGQNVTLSCEQNLNHDAMYWYRQDPGQGLRLIYYSQIVNDFQKGDIAEGYSVSREKKESFPLTVTSAQKNPTAFYLCASSMPWPDRDEQFFGPGTRLTVL.

This clonotype was counted many times. J is TRBJ2-1 and V is TRBV7-9, with 7 positions matching TRBD1. The J segment lost 5 bases and the V segment lost 0 bases, leaving 4 bases of the junction unmatched. The CDR3 has 15 residues. Germline values: CDR1 SEHNR, CDR2 FQNEAQ (reference sequence). The CDR3 DNA reads TGTGCCAGCAGCTTAGCGCTGGGGACAGACAATGAGCAGTTCTTC. Amino acids: CASSLALGTDNEQFF.

This clonotype came up many times. V is TRBV7-2 and J is TRBJ1-4; a possible D gene is TRBD1 (5 bases). This CDR3 spans 16 amino acids. Between the trimmed V and J ends, which lost 1 base and 7 bases, there was a span of 16 bases. The germline CDR1 and CDR2 sequences are SGHTA and FQGNSA. CDR3: CASSLDWSGGGEKLFF. CDR3 coding DNA: TGTGCCAGCAGCTTAGATTGGTCGGGTGGGGGTGAAAAACTGTTTTTT.

This clonotype occurred many times. The chain has TRBV28 and TRBJ2-1; 7 bases are shared with TRBD2. This CDR3 region has 13 residues. The germline CDR1 and CDR2 sequences are MDHEN and SYDVKM. V was pared by 5 bases and J by 9 bases, with 7 bases of the junction left unmatched. CDR3 DNA: TGTGCCAGCAGTCTTGGGGGGGTTGGTGAGCAGTTCTTC. Encoded protein: CASSLGGVGEQFF.

This clonotype was picked up many times. This rearrangement joins TRBV7-2 to TRBJ2-2, with 10 bases matching TRBD2. With V trimmed by 5 bases and J by 5 bases, 5 bases remained unmatched. Germline assignment: CDR1 SGHTA and CDR2 FQGNSA. The CDR3 totals 15 residues. CDR3: CASSQAGGWTGELFF. CDR3 nucleotides: TGTGCCAGCAGCCAAGCGGGAGGGTGGACCGGGGAGCTGTTTTTT.

The chain combines TRBV5-8 with TRBJ2-2; TRBD2 matches at 10 bases. The trim removed 4 bases at V and 6 bases at J, leaving 12 bases unmatched. The germline CDR1 and CDR2 sequences are SGHTS and YDEGEE. The CDR3 is 17 amino acids. DNA of the CDR3: TGTGCCAGCAGCCTACGAGCGGGAGGGCTTTCATCCGGGGAGCTGTTTTTT. Protein product: CASSLRAGGLSSGELFF. The full variable domain, its missing parts supplied by reference TRBV5-8 and TRBJ2-2, is EAGVTQSPTHLIKTRGQQATLRCSPISGHTSVYWYQQALGLGLQFLLWYDEGEERNRGNFPPRFSGRQFPNYSSELNVNALELEDSALYLCASSLRAGGLSSGELFFGEGSRLTVL.

This clonotype appeared a single time. The chain couples TRBV7-6 to TRBJ1-1, with 8 bases identical to TRBD1. This CDR3 has 15 residues. The J segment lost 7 bases and the V segment lost 2 bases, leaving 9 bases of the junction unmatched. Per germline, CDR1 SGHVS and CDR2 FNYEAQ. CDR3 sequence: CASSLSHRGIGEAFF. Written as DNA, the CDR3 is TGTGCCAGCAGCTTATCGCACAGGGGGATAGGTGAAGCTTTCTTT.

The chain carries TRBV29-1 and TRBJ2-7; 12 bases align to TRBD2. The CDR3 contains 13 residues. Trimming took 5 bases from V and 5 from J; bases not matched to a gene: 4. The germline V gene encodes CDR1 SQVTM and CDR2 ANQGSEA. The CDR3 here is CSVSSGRANEQYF. The CDR3 bases are TGCAGCGTTTCTAGCGGGAGGGCGAACGAGCAGTACTTC.

The CDR3 coding sequence is TGTGCCAGCAGTGTGCAGGGGAAAGGCTATGGCTACACCTTC. This codes for CASSVQGKGYGYTF. The chain links TRBV2 to TRBJ1-2; D possibly corresponds to TRBD1 (6 bases). V was trimmed by 4 bases and J by 4 bases, leaving 13 bases between them. Germline lookup yields CDR1 SNHLY and CDR2 FYNNEI. The CDR3 spans 14 residues.

In this sample, this clonotype turned up many times. This chain links TRBV12-3 or TRBV12-4 with TRBJ1-3, with unresolved D. The CDR3 length is 17 residues. V lost 3 bases, J lost 1 base, and 16 bases lay in between. The DNA of the CDR3 is TGTGCCAGCAGTTTCGTTCCCGACGGCGGGTCTGGAAACACCATATATTTT. Translating gives CASSFVPDGGSGNTIYF.

This clonotype was seen more than once but under ten times. This rearrangement joins TRBV28 to TRBJ2-7; the D gene is possibly TRBD1 (6 bases). Trimming removed 6 bases at V and 2 bases at J, with 11 bases between. Germline CDR1 reads MDHEN; CDR2 reads SYDVKM. The CDR3 spans 13 residues. Here the CDR3 DNA reads TGTGCCAGCAGCCGACAGGCCGCCTACGAGCAGTACTTC. Protein: CASSRQAAYEQYF.

A few counts support this clonotype. This chain joins TRBV29-1 and TRBJ1-2, with TRBD1 matching 8 bases. CDR1 and CDR2 (germline): SQVTM, ANQGSEA. Unmatched junction bases numbered 5, after V lost 3 bases and J lost 5 bases. The CDR3 consists of 13 residues. CDR3: CSVEDRTGYGYTF. The CDR3 nucleotides are TGCAGCGTTGAGGACAGGACAGGGTATGGCTACACCTTC.

This clonotype was seen more than once but under ten times. The chain's CDR3 is CSARGEPRVSTDTQYF. CDR3 nucleotide sequence: TGCAGTGCTAGGGGTGAACCCAGGGTATCCACAGATACGCAGTATTTT. V and J are TRBV20-1 and TRBJ2-3; tentative D call: TRBD1 (5 bases). Germline V CDR1 and CDR2: DFQATT, SNEGSKA (reference sequence). Trimming cost V 3 bases and J 2 bases, with 18 bases left between them. The CDR3 runs 16 residues.

This clonotype has a handful of counts. This sequence may be a read error, since a much larger clone differs from it by one base. The chain has TRBV2 and TRBJ1-4; D possibly corresponds to TRBD1 (5 bases). Trimming stripped 4 bases from V and 5 bases from J, with 14 bases between. Per germline, CDR1 SNHLY and CDR2 FYNNEI. This CDR3 is built from 15 residues. The CDR3 nucleotides are TGTGCCAGCAGTGCCAACAGGCCTCCAAATGAAAAACTGTTTTTT. Translating gives CASSANRPPNEKLFF.

The chain couples TRBV19 to TRBJ2-5, with no clear D. From germline, CDR1 is LNHDA and CDR2 SQIVND (reference sequence). The CDR3 length is 14 residues. Trimming stripped 7 bases from V and 2 bases from J, with 14 bases between. CDR3 in DNA: TGTGCCAGTACCTCGGAAGTCGGACAAGAGACCCAGTACTTC. Protein sequence: CASTSEVGQETQYF. The full variable domain, its missing parts supplied by reference TRBV19 and TRBJ2-5, is DGGITQSPKYLFRKEGQNVTLSCEQNLNHDAMYWYRQDPGQGLRLIYYSQIVNDFQKGDIAEGYSVSREKKESFPLTVTSAQKNPTAFYLCASTSEVGQETQYFGPGTRLLVL.

The table lists this clonotype with many counts. The chain couples TRBV11-2 to TRBJ2-1, with 9 positions matching TRBD2. The CDR3 has 13 residues. Germline-derived CDR1 and CDR2 are SGHAT and FQNNGV. After removal of 5 bases from V and 9 bases from J, the junction contained 5 bases not matched to a gene. The CDR3 DNA reads TGTGCCAGCAGCATGGGACTAGCTGGTGAGCAGTTCTTC. This codes for CASSMGLAGEQFF.

The chain is built from TRBV12-3 or TRBV12-4 and TRBJ1-4, with 7 bases lining up with TRBD1. This CDR3 contains 11 residues. Trimming removed 3 bases from V and 13 bases from J; junction bases left unmatched: 2. This CDR3 reads CASSFRGILFF. CDR3 DNA sequence: TGTGCCAGCAGTTTCAGGGGGATACTGTTTTTT.

The V and J genes are TRBV6-1 and TRBJ2-3; 9 bases agree with TRBD2. Germline-derived CDR1 and CDR2 are MNHNS and SASEGT. After removal of 7 bases from V and 12 bases from J, the junction contained 11 bases not matched to a gene. The CDR3 contains 13 residues. The CDR3, as DNA: TGTGCCAGCACCGGCGGGGGCGGGAGGGCCCAGTATTTT. Its translation is CASTGGGGRAQYF.

This clonotype showed up many times. The chain joins TRBV20-1 to TRBJ2-5; possible D gene TRBD2, 5 bases. V gave up 2 bases and J gave up 3 bases, with 22 bases separating them. The CDR3 has 17 residues. Germline-derived CDR1 and CDR2 are DFQATT and SNEGSKA (reference sequence). CDR3 coding DNA: TGCAGTGCTAGACCTTTCTGGGCCCGGGGATTAGAAGAGACCCAGTACTTC. This encodes CSARPFWARGLEETQYF.

The chain combines TRBV14 with TRBJ2-1; the D gene is possibly TRBD1 (5 bases). Trimming shortened V by 0 bases and J by 6 bases, and 15 bases separated the two germline ends. The CDR3 totals 16 residues. Germline CDR1 and CDR2: SGHDN and FVKESK. The CDR3 DNA follows: TGTGCCAGCAGCCAAGATATGGCAGGGATCGGCAATGAGCAGTTCTTC. Translating gives CASSQDMAGIGNEQFF. Full variable domain (outside the CDR3, taken from reference TRBV14 and TRBJ2-1): EAGVTQFPSHSVIEKGQTVTLRCDPISGHDNLYWYRRVMGKEIKFLLHFVKESKQDESGMPNNRFLAERTGGTYSTLKVQPAELEDSGVYFCASSQDMAGIGNEQFFGPGTRLTVL.

This clonotype appeared a few times. The chain is built from TRBV4-3 and TRBJ2-3; D might be TRBD1 (6 bases). The CDR3 runs 18 residues. The germline V gene encodes CDR1 LGHNA and CDR2 YSLEER. Trimming pared 3 bases from V and 0 bases from J, leaving 19 bases between. This CDR3 reads CASSQRTSSGTSTDTQYF. CDR3 DNA: TGCGCCAGCAGCCAGAGGACTTCCTCCGGGACAAGCACAGATACGCAGTATTTT.